These 32 T cell receptor beta chains share one sample of origin, sequenced in a study of early T cells in non-severe SARS-CoV-2 infection. TCRdb re-called the 5' RACE reads with MiXCR, one entry per CDR3 protein. The profile covers some 48,000 distinct CDR3 sequences, with over 10% appearing a single time and 10% taken by the ten largest. Sequencing was carried out using whole blood. These receptors all stem from an adult who was a healthcare worker with PCR-confirmed SARS-CoV-2 infection or an uninfected control (not recorded which).

This clonotype was detected only a few times. V usage is TRBV28 and J usage is TRBJ1-1; D might be TRBD1 (6 bases). The germline V gene has CDR1 MDHEN and CDR2 SYDVKM. This CDR3 region has 12 residues. The ends were cut back, 4 bases at V and 11 bases at J, with 14 bases in the middle. As DNA, the CDR3 is TGTGCCAGCAGTTCTCAGGGGCGAGTGGCTTTCTTT. Its protein is CASSSQGRVAFF. Looking up the rest from reference TRBV28 and TRBJ1-1 gives the full variable domain: DVKVTQSSRYLVKRTGEKVFLECVQDMDHENMFWYRQDPGLGLRLIYFSYDVKMKEKGDIPEGYSVSREKKERFSLILESASTNQTSMYLCASSSQGRVAFFGQGTRLTVV.

This clonotype occurred many times. V usage is TRBV7-9 and J usage is TRBJ2-7; TRBD1 matches at 8 bases. Losses at the gene ends were 4 bases for V and 7 bases for J; bases not matched to a gene: 9. Per the germline V gene, CDR1 is SEHNR and CDR2 is FQNEAQ (reference sequence). The CDR3 is made up of 14 amino acids. The CDR3 sequence is CASSSLRQGREQYF. CDR3 nucleotides: TGTGCCAGCAGCTCCCTGAGACAGGGGAGGGAGCAGTACTTC.

A remark on this clonotype: A much larger clone differs by one base, so this may be a read error. J is TRBJ2-7 and V is TRBV20-1, with D possibly matching TRBD1 (5 bases). Looked up from germline, CDR1 is DFQATT and CDR2 is SNEGSKA (reference sequence). Deletions cut 6 bases from V and 3 bases from J, with 15 bases between. The CDR3 covers 13 residues. The CDR3 sequence: CSASWGTVYEQYF. The CDR3 bases are TGCAGTGCCTCTTGGGGCACTGTCTACGAGCAGTACTTC.

The chain uses TRBV28 and TRBJ2-2; 10 bases are shared with TRBD2. J lost 4 bases, V lost 7 bases, and 6 bases had no gene match. CDR1 MDHEN and CDR2 SYDVKM come from the germline V gene. CDR3 length: 15 amino acids. CDR3 residues: CASISGTSVTGELFF. The CDR3 region has the DNA TGTGCCAGCATCTCCGGGACTAGCGTCACCGGGGAGCTGTTTTTT.

V is TRBV29-1 and J is TRBJ1-1; 7 positions agree with TRBD1. The junction had 6 bases not matched to a gene; V was cut back by 3 bases and J by 8 bases. This CDR3 is 12 amino acids long. CDR1 SQVTM and CDR2 ANQGSEA come from the germline V gene. In DNA, the CDR3 is TGCAGCGTTGAGAGGGGGACAGCCGAAGCTTTCTTT. Amino acids: CSVERGTAEAFF.

This clonotype was seen at least ten times. The V gene is TRBV2, the J gene TRBJ2-5; the match to TRBD2 covers 8 bases. Per germline, CDR1 SNHLY and CDR2 FYNNEI. The length of the CDR3 is 14 residues. The J segment lost 2 bases and the V segment lost 7 bases, leaving 6 bases of the junction unmatched. Here the CDR3 DNA reads TGTGCCAGCAAATTAAGCGGGGGACAAGAGACCCAGTACTTC. Its translation: CASKLSGGQETQYF.

The V call is TRBV20-1, the J call TRBJ2-7; D remains unclear. Trimming took 7 bases from V and 0 from J, leaving 13 bases between them. This CDR3 spans 13 amino acids. Germline loops: CDR1 DFQATT, CDR2 SNEGSKA (reference sequence). The CDR3 is CSVSYSSSYEQYF. The CDR3 coding sequence is TGCAGTGTGTCGTACAGTAGCTCCTACGAGCAGTACTTC.

This clonotype was counted ten times or more. The V and J genes are TRBV30 and TRBJ2-5, with 10 bases lining up with TRBD2. The CDR3 runs 15 residues. With V trimmed by 2 bases and J by 5 bases, 8 bases remained unmatched. Germline lookup yields CDR1 GTSNPN and CDR2 SVGIG (reference sequence). The CDR3: CAWSKASGSTETQYF. Written as DNA, the CDR3 is TGTGCCTGGAGTAAGGCTAGCGGGAGCACGGAGACCCAGTACTTC.

The sample holds a few counts of this clonotype. The chain combines TRBV20-1 with TRBJ1-2; D may be TRBD1 (6 bases). This CDR3 has 13 amino acids. Germline V gives CDR1 DFQATT, CDR2 SNEGSKA (reference sequence). Deletions cut 3 bases from V and 13 bases from J, with 21 bases between. CDR3 DNA sequence: TGCAGTGCTAGCCTAAACAGGGCGGATCATGCCACCTTC. Amino acids: CSASLNRADHATF.

This clonotype was observed a handful of times. The J gene is TRBJ1-6, the V gene TRBV14; 8 positions match TRBD1. The junction had 2 bases not matched to a gene; V was cut back by 1 base and J by 6 bases. There are 15 residues in the CDR3. Germline V gene lookup returns CDR1 SGHDN and CDR2 FVKESK. CDR3 loop: CASSQGRGLNSPLHF. The CDR3 DNA is TGTGCCAGCAGCCAAGGCAGGGGGCTTAATTCACCCCTCCACTTT.

This clonotype was found many times. The genes are TRBV14 and TRBJ2-7, with D unresolved. CDR3 length: 13 amino acids. V was cut by 1 base and J by 6 bases, with 10 bases left in between. The germline gives CDR1 SGHDN, CDR2 FVKESK. This CDR3 is CASSQVMGAEQYF. The DNA for the CDR3 is TGTGCCAGCAGCCAAGTCATGGGTGCCGAGCAGTACTTC.

The chain is built from TRBV5-4 and TRBJ2-1, with D perhaps matching TRBD1 or TRBD2 (6 bases each). The germline gives CDR1 SGHNT, CDR2 YYREEE (reference sequence). The CDR3 loop spans 15 amino acids. V was shortened by 2 bases and J by 7 bases, with 16 bases between the two germline ends. CDR3 loop: CASSLGGKVGNEQFF. The CDR3, as DNA: TGTGCCAGCAGCTTAGGGGGGAAGGTTGGTAATGAGCAGTTCTTC. Full variable domain (missing parts from reference TRBV5-4 and TRBJ2-1): ETGVTQSPTHLIKTRGQQVTLRCSSQSGHNTVSWYQQALGQGPQFIFQYYREEENGRGNFPPRFSGLQFPNYSSELNVNALELDDSALYLCASSLGGKVGNEQFFGPGTRLTVL.

This clonotype was recorded a few times. This chain uses TRBV9 with TRBJ1-3, with D possibly being TRBD1 (5 bases). CDR3 length: 16 amino acids. Per the germline V gene, CDR1 is SGDLS and CDR2 is YYNGEE. V dropped 0 bases and J dropped 2 bases, with 12 bases sitting between them. This chain's CDR3 is CASSVGRQNPGNTIYF. The CDR3 nucleotides read TGTGCCAGCAGCGTAGGCCGACAGAACCCTGGAAACACCATATATTTT. Based on the CDR3 plus reference TRBV9 and TRBJ1-3, the full variable domain is DSGVTQTPKHLITATGQRVTLRCSPRSGDLSVYWYQQSLDQGLQFLIQYYNGEERAKGNILERFSAQQFPDLHSELNLSSLELGDSALYFCASSVGRQNPGNTIYFGEGSWLTVV.

This clonotype was counted only a few times. The chain joins TRBV21-1 to TRBJ1-6. TRBV21-1 is classified as a pseudogene. CDR3 size: 12 residues. The CDR3 nucleotides are TGTGCCAGCAGCGTGACCCCTTCACCCCTCCACTTT. This sequence encodes CASSVTPSPLHF.

This clonotype occurred many times. The chain couples TRBV20-1 to TRBJ2-1; D is unclear. The CDR3 totals 11 residues. V lost 4 bases and J lost 7, with 8 bases in between. In germline, CDR1 is DFQATT, CDR2 SNEGSKA (reference sequence). CDR3 sequence (DNA): TGCAGTGCTACGCTGGGAAATGAGCAGTTCTTC. Translating gives CSATLGNEQFF.

This sequence joins TRBV4-1 and TRBJ2-1, with 7 nucleotides matching TRBD2. The V gene end was trimmed by 3 bases and the J gene end by 7 bases; junction bases not matched to a gene: 9. Germline values: CDR1 MGHRA, CDR2 YSYEKL. The CDR3 spans 15 residues. CDR3 sequence reads: CASSQGLSPNNEQFF. The CDR3 DNA sequence: TGCGCCAGCAGCCAGGGACTATCCCCGAATAATGAGCAGTTCTTC.

Ten or more counts support this clonotype. The chain uses TRBV29-1 and TRBJ2-7; 8 bases are shared with TRBD1. The V and J ends lost 7 bases and 4 bases, in that order; junction bases with no gene match: 3. The CDR3 runs 11 residues. Germline loops: CDR1 SQVTM, CDR2 ANQGSEA. CDR3 bases: TGCAGCGCCACAGGGGGTTACGAGCAGTACTTC. It codes for CSATGGYEQYF.

This clonotype was seen at least ten times. The genes are TRBV6-6 and TRBJ1-5; tentative D call: TRBD1 (6 bases). Between the trimmed V and J ends, which lost 0 bases and 6 bases, there was a span of 12 bases. CDR3 length equals 15 residues. CDR1 MNHNY and CDR2 SVGAGI come from the germline V gene (reference sequence). CDR3 region: CASSYSPGEGQPQHF. CDR3 DNA: TGTGCCAGCAGTTACTCCCCAGGGGAGGGTCAGCCCCAGCATTTT.

The chain couples TRBV20-1 to TRBJ1-1; a weak D match, TRBD1 (5 bases). Between the trimmed V and J ends, which lost 6 bases and 4 bases, there was a span of 9 bases. This CDR3 has 11 residues. Germline assignment: CDR1 DFQATT and CDR2 SNEGSKA (reference sequence). CDR3 region: CSAERGTEAFF. CDR3 coding DNA: TGCAGTGCCGAAAGGGGCACTGAAGCTTTCTTT.

The gene calls are TRBV5-1 and TRBJ2-2; D is uncertain. V lost 0 bases to trimming and J lost 0 bases, with 9 bases between them. In germline, CDR1 is SGHRS, CDR2 YFSETQ. The CDR3 has 16 residues. The DNA for the CDR3 is TGCGCCAGCAGCTTGGCCTCGACGGCGAACACCGGGGAGCTGTTTTTT. Protein sequence: CASSLASTANTGELFF.

This clonotype was seen more than once but under ten times. CDR3 sequence: CASSLLGQDTEAFF. The CDR3 DNA reads as TGCGCCAGCAGCTTACTGGGACAGGACACTGAAGCTTTCTTT. The genes are TRBV5-1 and TRBJ1-1; 8 positions match TRBD1. From germline, CDR1 is SGHRS and CDR2 YFSETQ. The length of the CDR3 is 14 residues. J gave up 3 bases and V 2 bases, and 3 bases lay outside the gene matches.

The chain employs TRBV27 and TRBJ2-6; the D is unclear. This CDR3 spans 13 amino acids. With 8 bases removed from V and 2 bases from J, the gap between germline ends came to 7 bases. Germline V lookup: CDR1 MNHEY, CDR2 SMNVEV (reference sequence). The CDR3 is CASFRPGANVLTF. Here the CDR3 DNA reads TGTGCCAGCTTTCGCCCTGGGGCCAACGTCCTGACTTTC.

The table lists this clonotype with a few counts. The rearrangement joins TRBV3-1 to TRBJ2-7; a weak D match, TRBD1 (6 bases). The CDR3 has 14 residues. With 4 bases removed from V and 1 base from J, the gap between germline ends came to 11 bases. Germline V CDR1 and CDR2: LGHDT, YNNKEL (reference sequence). Here the CDR3 DNA reads TGTGCCAGCAGCCGTCGACAGGTTTCCTACGAGCAGTACTTC. This sequence encodes CASSRRQVSYEQYF.

The chain recombines TRBV20-1 with TRBJ2-7; D perhaps matches TRBD1 (5 bases). The ends were cut back, 1 base at V and 5 bases at J, with 9 bases in the middle. The length of the CDR3 is 12 residues. CDR1 is DFQATT and CDR2 is SNEGSKA in the germline V gene (reference sequence). In DNA form, the CDR3 reads TGCAGTGCTAGAGTCCCAGGGAACGAGCAGTACTTC. This sequence encodes CSARVPGNEQYF.

Ten or more counts support this clonotype. The rearrangement uses TRBV7-2 and TRBJ2-7, with 9 bases aligning to TRBD2. The trim removed 5 bases at V and 2 bases at J, leaving 7 bases unmatched. Germline V gene sequence: CDR1 SGHTA, CDR2 FQGNSA. This CDR3 has 15 amino acids. In DNA form, the CDR3 reads TGTGCCAGCAGCCAAGGACTAGCGTTGACCTACGAGCAGTACTTC. Translated: CASSQGLALTYEQYF.

The chain couples TRBV7-9 to TRBJ2-1; D gene uncertain. From germline, CDR1 is SEHNR and CDR2 FQNEAQ (reference sequence). V lost 3 bases and J 4 bases, leaving 7 bases between the germline ends. The CDR3 is 13 residues long. The CDR3 loop reads CASSLGQYNEQFF. CDR3 bases: TGTGCCAGCAGCTTGGGCCAGTACAATGAGCAGTTCTTC.

The chain joins TRBV5-1 to TRBJ1-3; possibly TRBD1 for D (5 bases). Germline V gene data show CDR1 as SGHRS and CDR2 as YFSETQ. The V gene lost 4 bases and the J gene lost 8 bases, with 19 bases spanning the gap. The CDR3 loop spans 15 amino acids. The CDR3 here is CASSVGRAMGDTIYF. The CDR3, as DNA: TGCGCCAGCAGCGTGGGACGCGCGATGGGGGACACCATATATTTT.

This clonotype was counted at least ten times. The V call is TRBV12-3 or TRBV12-4, the J call TRBJ2-6; D might be TRBD1 (6 bases). This CDR3 has 17 residues. The V gene lost 7 bases and the J gene lost 0 bases, with 16 bases spanning the gap. CDR3 nucleotide sequence: TGTGCCAGCAATCACAGGGAGTCACTCTCTGGGGCCAACGTCCTGACTTTC. It translates to CASNHRESLSGANVLTF.

This chain links TRBV7-2 with TRBJ2-1, with D hard to call. The V and J ends lost 3 bases and 4 bases respectively, with 4 bases between them. The CDR3 covers 12 residues. Germline-derived CDR1 and CDR2 are SGHTA and FQGNSA. The CDR3 sequence is CASSFQYNEQFF. Written as DNA, the CDR3 is TGTGCCAGCAGCTTCCAGTACAATGAGCAGTTCTTC.

This clonotype came up many times. The genes are TRBV7-7 and TRBJ2-5, with TRBD2 matching 10 bases. In germline, CDR1 is SSHAT, CDR2 FNYEAQ (reference sequence). The CDR3 spans 15 residues. The V segment lost 6 bases and the J segment 0 bases; nucleotides outside the gene matches: 4. DNA for the CDR3: TGTGCCAGCAGTCGAGCGGGGGGGGACCAAGAGACCCAGTACTTC. It is translated as CASSRAGGDQETQYF.

This clonotype was counted many times. V and J are TRBV7-9 and TRBJ1-1; TRBD1 is a possible D gene (6 bases). The V end lost 3 bases, the J end lost 6 bases, and 17 bases lay between the germline ends. The CDR3 extends over 15 amino acids. Per the germline V gene, CDR1 is SEHNR and CDR2 is FQNEAQ (reference sequence). The CDR3 DNA sequence: TGTGCCAGCAGCTTGCCGACCACAGGGTCAGCTGAAGCTTTCTTT. It translates to CASSLPTTGSAEAFF.

This clonotype has just a few counts. In DNA, the CDR3 is TGCAGCGTCCAGACCCCGACAGGGACGGTGGGCGAGCAGTACTTC. Encoded protein: CSVQTPTGTVGEQYF. V is TRBV29-1 and J is TRBJ2-7, with TRBD1 matching over 7 bases. The CDR3 totals 15 residues. CDR1 and CDR2 from the germline V gene are SQVTM and ANQGSEA. The V segment lost 6 bases and the J segment 6 bases; nucleotides outside the gene matches: 17.